The 23 T cell receptor beta chains below come from one sample, sequenced in a study of regulatory T cells in long-lasting Graves disease. Regarding time point: newly diagnosed GD, antithyroid drugs for less than 3 months. Extracted RNA from PBMCs served as the source of the TCR library. Library construction for TCR beta used iRepertoire HTBI primers and Arm-PCR of CDR3 regions. TCRdb called the multiplex PCR reads again in MiXCR, with one record for every CDR3 protein. The sample lists roughly 420,000 distinct CDR3 sequences; 15% to 20% were seen once. These data also formed part of another study, on T cells in Graves' hyperthyroidism and ophthalmopathy.

Here the sequenced sample was peripheral blood mononuclear cells (PBMCs), taken at new diagnosis, from a patient treated with antithyroid drugs. Receptors were obtained from a woman between 18 and 29 years old with Graves disease.

This clonotype was seen more than once but under ten times. The CDR3 reads CSGGAGVSYEQYF. DNA for the CDR3: TGCAGCGGGGGGGCAGGGGTTTCCTACGAGCAGTACTTC. The chain links TRBV29-1 to TRBJ2-7; D may match TRBD1 or TRBD2 (6 bases each). Per the germline V gene, CDR1 is SQVTM and CDR2 is ANQGSEA. Trimming removed 7 bases at V and 1 base at J, with 14 bases between. The CDR3 extends over 13 amino acids.

This clonotype was counted only a few times. The rearrangement links TRBV12-3 or TRBV12-4 to TRBJ1-3, with a weak D call TRBD1 (5 bases). The length of the CDR3 is 14 residues. V gave up 6 bases and J gave up 6 bases, with 15 bases separating them. The CDR3 nucleotides read TGTGCCAGCAGCCTAGGGTTCGGGGCAAACACCATATATTTT. Its protein is CASSLGFGANTIYF.

The chain employs TRBV29-1 and TRBJ1-2; 7 bases match TRBD1. The length of the CDR3 is 16 residues. In germline, CDR1 is SQVTM, CDR2 ANQGSEA. The ends lost 8 bases at V and 2 bases at J; junction bases unmatched: 17. DNA of the CDR3: TGCAGCTCCCCCGGCTGGGAGGGGGCGACGAACTATGGCTACACCTTC. Protein sequence: CSSPGWEGATNYGYTF. Complete variable domain (other parts from reference TRBV29-1 and TRBJ1-2): SAVISQKPSRDICQRGTSLTIQCQVDSQVTMMFWYRQQPGQSLTLIATANQGSEATYESGFVIDKFPISRPNLTFSTLTVSNMSPEDSSIYLCSSPGWEGATNYGYTFGSGTRLTVV.

Many counts were recorded for this clonotype. This chain joins TRBV20-1 and TRBJ2-3, with 10 nucleotides matching TRBD2. The assigned J gene may be wrong: the sequence end matches TRBJ2-5 better. Germline V gene sequence: CDR1 DFQATT, CDR2 SNEGSKA (reference sequence). The CDR3 is 15 amino acids. This CDR3 reads CSALGTSVSKETQYF. In DNA form, the CDR3 reads TGCAGTGCTCTCGGGACTAGCGTCAGCAAAGAGACCCAGTACTTC.

The CDR3 region is CASSIPQGLGLNQPQHF. Written as DNA, the CDR3 is TGTGCCAGTAGTATTCCTCAGGGTCTCGGGTTAAATCAGCCCCAGCATTTT. The chain carries TRBV19 and TRBJ1-5, with D possibly being TRBD1 (5 bases). From germline, CDR1 is LNHDA and CDR2 SQIVND (reference sequence). This CDR3 has 17 residues. V lost 3 bases and J 4 bases, leaving 19 bases between the germline ends.

The rearrangement joins TRBV9 to TRBJ1-4; 7 bases match TRBD1. The CDR3 totals 15 residues. Trimming cost V 3 bases and J 5 bases; bases outside gene matches: 7. CDR1 SGDLS and CDR2 YYNGEE come from the germline V gene. CDR3 nucleotide sequence: TGTGCCAGCAGCGGCGGGACAGCGCTAAATGAAAAACTGTTTTTT. Amino acids: CASSGGTALNEKLFF.

The J gene is TRBJ2-4, the V gene TRBV2; D perhaps matches TRBD2 (7 bases). CDR1 is SNHLY, CDR2 FYNNEI, per germline. There are 17 residues in the CDR3. V was clipped by 3 bases and J by 2 bases, with 17 bases between them. The DNA of the CDR3 is TGTGCCAGCAGTGAGGGGGCGGGGGAGGGGACCAAAAACATTCAGTACTTC. It encodes CASSEGAGEGTKNIQYF.

This clonotype was seen more than once but under ten times. The chain recombines TRBV12-3 or TRBV12-4 with TRBJ2-5; no clear D. The germline V and J ends were trimmed by 6 bases and 9 bases, with 14 bases remaining between them. There are 12 residues in the CDR3. CDR3 sequence reads: CASSQRSRAQYF. The CDR3 region has the DNA TGTGCCAGCAGCCAACGCTCTAGGGCCCAGTACTTC.

A remark on this clonotype: A read error may explain this, as a much larger clone is one base away. CDR3 in amino acids: CAIGDTGNGELFF. The CDR3, as DNA: TGTGCCATCGGTGATACAGGGAACGGGGAGCTGTTTTTT. The chain has TRBV3-1 and TRBJ2-2, with D possibly matching TRBD1 (6 bases). In germline, CDR1 is LGHDT, CDR2 YNNKEL (reference sequence). The CDR3 consists of 13 residues. V was pared by 10 bases and J by 7 bases, with 16 bases between.

A note on this clonotype: A read error is possible here, since a much larger clone lies one base away. The CDR3 region has the DNA TGTGCCAGCAGCGTGGGACTAGCGGGTACCGGGGAGACCCAGTTCTTC. It translates to CASSVGLAGTGETQFF. The chain is built from TRBV7-8 and TRBJ2-1, with TRBD2 identical over 12 bases. Germline CDR1 SGHVS, CDR2 FQNEAQ. With 5 bases clipped from V and 13 bases from J, the junction kept 15 bases outside the gene matches. The CDR3 runs 16 residues.

This clonotype was seen a few times. The rearrangement uses TRBV7-9 and TRBJ2-7; D is uncertain. CDR1 is SEHNR and CDR2 is FQNEAQ in the germline V gene (reference sequence). The CDR3 spans 16 residues. V shed 6 bases and J shed 0 bases, with 18 bases lying between them. Written as DNA, the CDR3 is TGTGCCAGCAGTAACCCCCACGGGCCCCCCTCCTACGAGCAGTACTTC. It encodes CASSNPHGPPSYEQYF. Combining the CDR3 with reference TRBV7-9 and TRBJ2-7 gives the whole variable domain DTGVSQNPRHKITKRGQNVTFRCDPISEHNRLYWYRQTLGQGPEFLTYFQNEAQLEKSRLLSDRFSAERPKGSFSTLEIQRTEQGDSAMYLCASSNPHGPPSYEQYFGPGTRLTVT.

This clonotype was recorded many times. J is TRBJ2-2 and V is TRBV7-8; D possibly corresponds to TRBD1 (5 bases). The CDR3 is made up of 17 amino acids. V lost 1 base and J 4 bases, leaving 16 bases between the germline ends. The germline CDR1 and CDR2 sequences are SGHVS and FQNEAQ. The CDR3 loop is CASSLVRAGYGTGELFF. CDR3 in DNA: TGTGCCAGCAGCTTAGTTAGGGCAGGGTATGGCACCGGGGAGCTGTTTTTT.

This clonotype was seen many times. The chain recombines TRBV27 with TRBJ1-1, with D uncertain. Looked up from germline, CDR1 is MNHEY and CDR2 is SMNVEV (reference sequence). The CDR3 contains 15 residues. The germline V and J ends were trimmed by 6 bases and 0 bases, with 14 bases remaining between them. The CDR3 loop is CASSPWGDLNTEAFF. As DNA, the CDR3 is TGTGCCAGCAGCCCATGGGGTGACCTGAACACTGAAGCTTTCTTT.

This clonotype was observed once. This may be a read error: a much more frequent sequence differs by one nucleotide. V gene TRBV6-1 combines with J gene TRBJ1-1; D unresolved. Trimming shortened V by 5 bases and J by 1 base, and 5 bases separated the two germline ends. The CDR3 covers 12 residues. The germline CDR1 and CDR2 sequences are MNHNS and SASEGT. The CDR3 DNA follows: TGTGCCAGCAGTCCATCGAACACTGAAGCTTTCTTT. This gives the protein CASSPSNTEAFF.

This clonotype was counted at least ten times. The genes are TRBV4-2 and TRBJ2-3; 9 positions match TRBD1. Germline V gene lookup returns CDR1 LGHNA and CDR2 YNFKEQ. The CDR3 is 19 amino acids. V gave up 1 base and J gave up 3 bases; unmatched junction bases: 14. CDR3 protein: CASSQVVRGGTGRTDTQYF. CDR3 DNA sequence: TGTGCCAGCAGCCAAGTCGTGAGAGGGGGGACAGGGAGGACAGATACGCAGTATTTT.

This clonotype was observed at least ten times. The chain links TRBV18 to TRBJ2-7, with D possibly matching TRBD2 (5 bases). This CDR3 contains 12 residues. V lost 2 bases and J lost 5, with 7 bases in between. Germline assignment: CDR1 KGHSH and CDR2 LQKENI. DNA for the CDR3: TGTGCCAGCTCACCAACTAGGGACGAGCAGTACTTC. Translation gives CASSPTRDEQYF.

The chain recombines TRBV27 with TRBJ2-7; a possible D gene is TRBD1 (6 bases). CDR1 and CDR2 (germline): MNHEY, SMNVEV (reference sequence). The CDR3 length is 14 residues. The germline V and J ends were trimmed by 6 bases and 4 bases, with 16 bases remaining between them. CDR3 coding DNA: TGTGCCAGCAGCCTCAGGGGCTACGGTTACGAGCAGTACTTC. This codes for CASSLRGYGYEQYF.

This clonotype has ten or more counts. The V gene is TRBV28, the J gene TRBJ2-1, with TRBD2 identical over 10 bases. Germline CDR1 reads MDHEN; CDR2 reads SYDVKM. Trimming cost V 6 bases and J 9 bases; bases outside gene matches: 8. The CDR3 is 14 residues long. CDR3 in DNA: TGTGCCAGCAGGTCCCTAGCGGGAGTACGTGAGCAGTTCTTC. Its protein is CASRSLAGVREQFF.

This clonotype was seen many times. The genes are TRBV28 and TRBJ1-2; D remains ambiguous. V shed 5 bases and J shed 4 bases, with 14 bases lying between them. The CDR3 length is 14 residues. Germline CDR1 is MDHEN and CDR2 is SYDVKM. CDR3 in DNA: TGTGCCAGCAGTCCCGAGACGAGAGGCTATGGCTACACCTTC. This translates into CASSPETRGYGYTF.

The table lists this clonotype with a few counts. V gene TRBV20-1 combines with J gene TRBJ2-7, with D perhaps matching TRBD2 (6 bases). Trimming left V 0 bases short and J 0 bases short, with 9 bases between. Germline V lookup: CDR1 DFQATT, CDR2 SNEGSKA (reference sequence). The CDR3 is 14 amino acids. CDR3 amino acids: CSARDRRGSYEQYF. The CDR3 DNA is TGCAGTGCTAGAGATCGGCGGGGCTCCTACGAGCAGTACTTC.

This clonotype was seen ten or more times. The chain links TRBV12-5 to TRBJ1-1, with D unclear. CDR1 and CDR2 from the germline V gene are LGHNT and FRNRAP. Between the trimmed V and J ends, which lost 7 bases and 1 base, there was a span of 10 bases. The CDR3 totals 13 residues. The CDR3 here is CASALTANTEAFF. In DNA form, the CDR3 reads TGTGCTAGTGCTCTTACAGCGAACACTGAAGCTTTCTTT.

Ten or more counts support this clonotype. The chain carries TRBV20-1 and TRBJ2-1; TRBD2 is a possible D gene (6 bases). V was pared by 0 bases and J by 6 bases, with 18 bases between. Germline CDR1 is DFQATT and CDR2 is SNEGSKA (reference sequence). The CDR3 runs to 16 residues. The CDR3 coding sequence is TGCAGTGCTAGAGATCCAACTACGGGAGACTTCAATGAGCAGTTCTTC. It translates to CSARDPTTGDFNEQFF.

This clonotype was recorded many times. V and J are TRBV28 and TRBJ1-1; 8 bases map to TRBD1. Germline CDR1 is MDHEN and CDR2 is SYDVKM. The CDR3 loop spans 14 amino acids. The J segment lost 1 base and the V segment lost 4 bases, leaving 2 bases of the junction unmatched. CDR3 loop: CASSWTGRNTEAFF. CDR3 nucleotide sequence: TGTGCCAGCAGTTGGACAGGGCGGAACACTGAAGCTTTCTTT. The full variable domain, its missing parts supplied by reference TRBV28 and TRBJ1-1, is DVKVTQSSRYLVKRTGEKVFLECVQDMDHENMFWYRQDPGLGLRLIYFSYDVKMKEKGDIPEGYSVSREKKERFSLILESASTNQTSMYLCASSWTGRNTEAFFGQGTRLTVV.